Listed below are T cell receptor beta chains from one sample, sequenced in a study of response to subunit inactivated influenza vaccine. Each CDR3 protein gets one entry after TCRdb re-called the RT-PCR reads with MiXCR. The table has about 500,000 distinct CDR3 sequences, 16% seen once. The sequences come from CD4+ T cells sorted from PBMCs, collected around 25 months after vaccination. These TCRs come from a man aged 50 to 69 who received an inactivated influenza vaccine. Both conserved end residues are trimmed from each CDR3.

v_call: TRBV2; j_call: TRBJ2-5; cdr3_length: 13; cdr3_aa: ASRGGPLEQETQY
v_call: TRBV6-2/TRBV6-3; j_call: TRBJ2-4; cdr3_length: 12; cdr3_aa: ATQGVGAKNIQY
v_call: TRBV3-1; j_call: TRBJ2-1; cdr3_length: 13; cdr3_aa: ASSQGGRAFGEQF
v_call: TRBV20-1; j_call: TRBJ1-2; cdr3_length: 14; cdr3_aa: SARPRQGLFGYGYT
v_call: TRBV10-3; j_call: TRBJ2-5; cdr3_length: 13; cdr3_aa: AISGGLSGRETQY
v_call: TRBV28; j_call: TRBJ1-2; cdr3_length: 10; cdr3_aa: ASSFLGQAET
v_call: TRBV4-1; j_call: TRBJ2-7; cdr3_length: 13; cdr3_aa: ASSQTGQTTYEQY
v_call: TRBV24-1; j_call: TRBJ2-7; cdr3_length: 13; cdr3_aa: ATSDPGQGADEQY
v_call: TRBV7-2; j_call: TRBJ2-1; cdr3_length: 14; cdr3_aa: ASSLAGTSVYNEQF
v_call: TRBV6-2/TRBV6-3; j_call: TRBJ2-5; cdr3_length: 12; cdr3_aa: ASSYGWGKETQY
v_call: TRBV4-2; j_call: TRBJ2-7; cdr3_length: 18; cdr3_aa: ASSQEGLPRDSPRRWEQY
v_call: TRBV19; j_call: TRBJ1-5; cdr3_length: 14; cdr3_aa: ASSMGTWPSNQPQH
v_call: TRBV20-1; j_call: TRBJ1-5; cdr3_length: 11; cdr3_aa: SARQNSNQPQH
v_call: TRBV6-1; j_call: TRBJ2-3; cdr3_length: 11; cdr3_aa: ASRVPGGDTQY
v_call: TRBV28; j_call: TRBJ2-5; cdr3_length: 11; cdr3_aa: ATSLPNQETQY
v_call: TRBV14; j_call: TRBJ2-6; cdr3_length: 13; cdr3_aa: ASSRMKSGANVLT
v_call: TRBV20-1; j_call: TRBJ2-5; cdr3_length: 12; cdr3_aa: SASSLGGAETQY
v_call: TRBV20-1; j_call: TRBJ2-5; cdr3_length: 11; cdr3_aa: SAGQGLIETQY
v_call: TRBV27; j_call: TRBJ1-2; cdr3_length: 9; cdr3_aa: ASSLPYGYT
v_call: TRBV12-3/TRBV12-4; j_call: TRBJ1-2; cdr3_length: 13; cdr3_aa: ASSFSQNSVYGYT
v_call: TRBV28; j_call: TRBJ1-2; cdr3_length: 11; cdr3_aa: ASSFPGRGGYT
v_call: TRBV7-2; j_call: TRBJ2-1; cdr3_length: 12; cdr3_aa: ASSLGFSYNEQF
v_call: TRBV7-2; j_call: TRBJ1-2; cdr3_length: 16; cdr3_aa: ASSLATGTGNSNYGYT
v_call: TRBV3-1; j_call: TRBJ1-1; cdr3_length: 12; cdr3_aa: ASSFQQGGTEAF
v_call: TRBV9; j_call: TRBJ2-1; cdr3_length: 13; cdr3_aa: ASSPRTSGGYEQF
v_call: TRBV9; j_call: TRBJ2-5; cdr3_length: 15; cdr3_aa: ASSVSTGLGPQETQY
v_call: TRBV7-2; j_call: TRBJ2-1; cdr3_length: 12; cdr3_aa: ASSRQGALNEQF